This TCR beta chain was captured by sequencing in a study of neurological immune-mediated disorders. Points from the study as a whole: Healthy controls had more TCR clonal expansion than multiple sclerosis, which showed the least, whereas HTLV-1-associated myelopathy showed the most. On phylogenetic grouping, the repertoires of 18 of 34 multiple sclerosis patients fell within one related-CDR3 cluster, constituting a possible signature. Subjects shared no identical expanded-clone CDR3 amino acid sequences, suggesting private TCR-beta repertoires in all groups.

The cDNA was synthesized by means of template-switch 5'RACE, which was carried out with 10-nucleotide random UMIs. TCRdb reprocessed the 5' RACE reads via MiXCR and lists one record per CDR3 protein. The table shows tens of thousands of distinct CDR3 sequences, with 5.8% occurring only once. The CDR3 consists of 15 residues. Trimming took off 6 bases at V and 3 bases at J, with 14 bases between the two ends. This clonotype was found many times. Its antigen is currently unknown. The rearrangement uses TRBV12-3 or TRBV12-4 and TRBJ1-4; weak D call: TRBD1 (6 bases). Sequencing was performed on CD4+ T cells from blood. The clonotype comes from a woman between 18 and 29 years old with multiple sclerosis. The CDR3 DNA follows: TGTGCCAGCAGACTGCAACCAGGGGCTAATGAAAAACTGTTTTTT. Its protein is CASRLQPGANEKLFF.